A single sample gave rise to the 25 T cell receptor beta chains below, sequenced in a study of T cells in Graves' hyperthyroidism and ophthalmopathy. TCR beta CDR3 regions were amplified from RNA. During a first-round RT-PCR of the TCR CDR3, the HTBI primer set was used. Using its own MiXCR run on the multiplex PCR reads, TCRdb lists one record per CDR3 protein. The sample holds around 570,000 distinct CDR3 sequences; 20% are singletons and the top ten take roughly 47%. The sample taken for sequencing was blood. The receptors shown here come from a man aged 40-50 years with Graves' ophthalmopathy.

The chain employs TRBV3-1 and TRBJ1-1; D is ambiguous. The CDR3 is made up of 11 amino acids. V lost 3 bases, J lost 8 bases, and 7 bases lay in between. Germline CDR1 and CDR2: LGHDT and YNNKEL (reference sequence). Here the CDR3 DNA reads TGTGCCAGCAGCCACGGTTGGGAAGCTTTCTTT. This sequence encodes CASSHGWEAFF.

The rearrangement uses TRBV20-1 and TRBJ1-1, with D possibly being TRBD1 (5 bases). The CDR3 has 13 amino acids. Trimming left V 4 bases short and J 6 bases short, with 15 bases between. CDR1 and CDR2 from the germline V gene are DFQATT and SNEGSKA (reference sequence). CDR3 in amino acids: CSATEGGRAEAFF. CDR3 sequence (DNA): TGCAGTGCTACTGAGGGCGGCAGGGCTGAAGCTTTCTTT.

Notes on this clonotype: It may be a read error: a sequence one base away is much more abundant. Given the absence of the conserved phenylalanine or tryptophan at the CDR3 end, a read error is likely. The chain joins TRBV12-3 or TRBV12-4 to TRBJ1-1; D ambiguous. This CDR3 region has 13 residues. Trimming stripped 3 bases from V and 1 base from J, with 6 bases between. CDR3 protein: CASSLNGNTEAFL. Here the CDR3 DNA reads TGTGCCAGCAGTTTGAACGGGAACACTGAAGCTTTCCTT.

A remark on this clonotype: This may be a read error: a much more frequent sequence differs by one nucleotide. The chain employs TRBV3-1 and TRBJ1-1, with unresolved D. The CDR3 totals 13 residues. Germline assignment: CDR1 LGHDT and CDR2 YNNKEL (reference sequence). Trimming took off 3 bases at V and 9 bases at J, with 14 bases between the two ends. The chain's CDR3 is CASSHGGVGKAFF. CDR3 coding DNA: TGTGCCAGCAGCCATGGAGGAGTTGGGAAAGCTTTCTTT.

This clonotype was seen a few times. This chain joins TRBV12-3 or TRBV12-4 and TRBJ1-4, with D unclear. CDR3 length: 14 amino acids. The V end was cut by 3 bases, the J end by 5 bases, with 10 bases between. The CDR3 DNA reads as TGTGCCAGCAGTTTGACTTTCTGGAATGAAAAACTGTTTTTT. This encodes CASSLTFWNEKLFF.

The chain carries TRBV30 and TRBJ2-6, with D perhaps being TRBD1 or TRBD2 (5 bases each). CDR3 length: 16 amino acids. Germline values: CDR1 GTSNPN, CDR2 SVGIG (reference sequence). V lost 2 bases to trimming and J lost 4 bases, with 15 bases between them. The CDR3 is CAWSSGPLGGANVLTF. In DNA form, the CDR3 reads TGTGCCTGGAGTTCGGGGCCCCTCGGAGGGGCCAACGTCCTGACTTTC.

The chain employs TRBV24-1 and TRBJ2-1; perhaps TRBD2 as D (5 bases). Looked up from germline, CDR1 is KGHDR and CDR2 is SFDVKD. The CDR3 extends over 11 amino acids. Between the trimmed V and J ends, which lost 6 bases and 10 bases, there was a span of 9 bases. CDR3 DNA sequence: TGTGCCACCAGTCACCGGGGAGAGCAGTTCTTC. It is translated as CATSHRGEQFF.

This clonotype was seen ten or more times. The CDR3 is CACRIGIAGELFF. CDR3 DNA: TGTGCCTGCCGAATAGGGATAGCCGGGGAGCTGTTTTTT. V usage is TRBV30 and J usage is TRBJ2-2; no firm D call. Germline V gene lookup returns CDR1 GTSNPN and CDR2 SVGIG (reference sequence). V gave up 6 bases and J gave up 6 bases, with 14 bases separating them. This CDR3 has 13 amino acids.

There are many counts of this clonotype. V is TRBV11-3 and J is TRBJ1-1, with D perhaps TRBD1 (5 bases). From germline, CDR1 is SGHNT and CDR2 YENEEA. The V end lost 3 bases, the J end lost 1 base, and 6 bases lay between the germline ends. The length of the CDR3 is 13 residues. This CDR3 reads CASSFDRNTEAFF. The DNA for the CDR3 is TGTGCCAGCAGCTTCGACAGGAACACTGAAGCTTTCTTT.

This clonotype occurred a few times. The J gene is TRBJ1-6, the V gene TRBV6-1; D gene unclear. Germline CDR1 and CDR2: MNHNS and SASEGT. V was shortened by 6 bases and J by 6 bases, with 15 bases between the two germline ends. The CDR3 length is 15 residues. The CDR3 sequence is CASRGRGFGNSPLHF. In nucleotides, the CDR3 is TGTGCCAGCAGAGGGAGAGGCTTTGGTAATTCACCCCTCCACTTT.

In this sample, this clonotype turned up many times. This chain's CDR3 is CASSPLTSGRATGELFF. The CDR3 nucleotides read TGTGCCAGCAGCCCCCTCACTAGCGGGAGGGCCACCGGGGAGCTGTTTTTT. The J gene is TRBJ2-2, the V gene TRBV7-8, with 13 bases fitting TRBD2. V was pared by 5 bases and J by 4 bases, with 7 bases of the junction left unmatched. Germline CDR1 reads SGHVS; CDR2 reads FQNEAQ. The CDR3 is 17 residues long.

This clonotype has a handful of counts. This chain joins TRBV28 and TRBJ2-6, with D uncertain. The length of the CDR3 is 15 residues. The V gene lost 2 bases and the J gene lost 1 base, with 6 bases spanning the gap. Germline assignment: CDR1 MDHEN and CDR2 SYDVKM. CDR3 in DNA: TGTGCCAGCAGTTTAGCGGAATCTGGGGCCAACGTCCTGACTTTC. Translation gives CASSLAESGANVLTF.

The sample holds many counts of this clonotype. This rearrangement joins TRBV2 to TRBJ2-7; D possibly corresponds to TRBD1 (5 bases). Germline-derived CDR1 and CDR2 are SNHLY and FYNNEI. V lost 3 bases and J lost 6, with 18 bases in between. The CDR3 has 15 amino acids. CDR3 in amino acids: CASSDVGQGNTEQYF. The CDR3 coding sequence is TGTGCCAGCAGTGACGTAGGGCAGGGCAACACCGAGCAGTACTTC.

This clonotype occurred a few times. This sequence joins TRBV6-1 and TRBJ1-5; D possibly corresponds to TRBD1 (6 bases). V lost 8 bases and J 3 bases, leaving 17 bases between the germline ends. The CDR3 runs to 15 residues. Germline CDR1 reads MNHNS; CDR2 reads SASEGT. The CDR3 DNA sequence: TGTGCCAGCTCCACGGTTGCAGGGGTCAATCAGCCCCAGCATTTT. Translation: CASSTVAGVNQPQHF.

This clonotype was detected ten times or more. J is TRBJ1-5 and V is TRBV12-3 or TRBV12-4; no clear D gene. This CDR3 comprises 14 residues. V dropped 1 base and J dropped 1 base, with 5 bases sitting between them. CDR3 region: CASSLGISNQPQHF. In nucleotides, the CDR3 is TGTGCCAGCAGTTTAGGGATAAGCAATCAGCCCCAGCATTTT.

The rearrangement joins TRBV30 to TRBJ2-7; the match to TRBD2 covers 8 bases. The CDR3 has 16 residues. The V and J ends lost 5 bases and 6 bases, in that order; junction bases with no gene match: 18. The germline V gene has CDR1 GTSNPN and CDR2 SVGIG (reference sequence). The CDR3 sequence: CAWVRGAGGPPREQYF. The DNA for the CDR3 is TGTGCCTGGGTAAGGGGCGCGGGAGGACCCCCCCGCGAGCAGTACTTC.

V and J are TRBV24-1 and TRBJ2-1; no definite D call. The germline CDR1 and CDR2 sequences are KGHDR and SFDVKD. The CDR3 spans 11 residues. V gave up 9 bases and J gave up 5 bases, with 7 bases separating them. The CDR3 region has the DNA TGTGCCACCCGGCAGGACAATGAGCAGTTCTTC. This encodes CATRQDNEQFF.

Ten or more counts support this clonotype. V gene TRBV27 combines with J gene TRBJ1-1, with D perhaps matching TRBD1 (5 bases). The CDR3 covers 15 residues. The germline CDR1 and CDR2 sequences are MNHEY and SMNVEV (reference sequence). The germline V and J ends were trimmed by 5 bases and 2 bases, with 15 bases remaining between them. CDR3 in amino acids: CASSTPRGSNTEAFF. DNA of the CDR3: TGTGCCAGCAGTACCCCTCGGGGGTCAAACACTGAAGCTTTCTTT.

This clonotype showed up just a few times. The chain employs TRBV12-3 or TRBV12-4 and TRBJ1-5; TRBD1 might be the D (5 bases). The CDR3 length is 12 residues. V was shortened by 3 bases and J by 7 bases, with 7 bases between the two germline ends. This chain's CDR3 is CASSFWTQPQHF. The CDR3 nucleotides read TGTGCCAGCAGTTTTTGGACACAGCCCCAGCATTTT.

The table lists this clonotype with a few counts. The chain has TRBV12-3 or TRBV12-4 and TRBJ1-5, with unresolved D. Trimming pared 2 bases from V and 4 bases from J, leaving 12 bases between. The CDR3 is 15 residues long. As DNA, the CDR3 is TGTGCCAGCAGTTTATCGCTGGGCAGTAATCAGCCCCAGCATTTT. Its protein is CASSLSLGSNQPQHF.

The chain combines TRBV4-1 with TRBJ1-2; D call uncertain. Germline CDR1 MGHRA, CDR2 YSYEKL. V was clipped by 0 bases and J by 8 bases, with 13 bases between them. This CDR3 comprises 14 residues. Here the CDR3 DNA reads TGCGCCAGCAGCCAAGAGGTGTCGGAGTACGGCTACACCTTC. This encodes CASSQEVSEYGYTF.

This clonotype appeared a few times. The CDR3 is CASGFLTGWEGNTEAFF. The CDR3 DNA reads as TGTGCTAGTGGTTTCCTCACGGGCTGGGAGGGGAACACTGAAGCTTTCTTT. The chain links TRBV12-5 to TRBJ1-1; D unresolved. This CDR3 is 17 amino acids long. V was pared by 3 bases and J by 1 base, with 18 bases between. Germline CDR1 and CDR2: LGHNT and FRNRAP.

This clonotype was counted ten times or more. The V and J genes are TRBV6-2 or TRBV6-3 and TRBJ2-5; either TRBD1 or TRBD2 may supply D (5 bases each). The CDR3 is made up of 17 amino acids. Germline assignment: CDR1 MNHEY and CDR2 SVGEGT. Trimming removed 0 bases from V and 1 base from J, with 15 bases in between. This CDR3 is CASSYSVATATQETQYF. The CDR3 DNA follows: TGTGCCAGCAGTTACTCGGTAGCGACAGCGACCCAAGAGACCCAGTACTTC.

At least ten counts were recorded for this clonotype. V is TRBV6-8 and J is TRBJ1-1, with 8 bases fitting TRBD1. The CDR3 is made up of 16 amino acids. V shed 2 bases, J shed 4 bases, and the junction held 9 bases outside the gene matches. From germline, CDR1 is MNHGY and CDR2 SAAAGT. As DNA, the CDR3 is TGTGCCAGCAGTTACCGGACAGGGTTGTATCGCACTGAAGCTTTCTTT. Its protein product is CASSYRTGLYRTEAFF.

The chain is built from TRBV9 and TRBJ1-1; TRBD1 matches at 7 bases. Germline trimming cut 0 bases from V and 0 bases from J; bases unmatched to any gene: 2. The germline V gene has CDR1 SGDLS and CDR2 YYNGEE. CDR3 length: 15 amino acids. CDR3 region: CASSVGQGVNTEAFF. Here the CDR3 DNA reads TGTGCCAGCAGCGTAGGGCAGGGGGTGAACACTGAAGCTTTCTTT.